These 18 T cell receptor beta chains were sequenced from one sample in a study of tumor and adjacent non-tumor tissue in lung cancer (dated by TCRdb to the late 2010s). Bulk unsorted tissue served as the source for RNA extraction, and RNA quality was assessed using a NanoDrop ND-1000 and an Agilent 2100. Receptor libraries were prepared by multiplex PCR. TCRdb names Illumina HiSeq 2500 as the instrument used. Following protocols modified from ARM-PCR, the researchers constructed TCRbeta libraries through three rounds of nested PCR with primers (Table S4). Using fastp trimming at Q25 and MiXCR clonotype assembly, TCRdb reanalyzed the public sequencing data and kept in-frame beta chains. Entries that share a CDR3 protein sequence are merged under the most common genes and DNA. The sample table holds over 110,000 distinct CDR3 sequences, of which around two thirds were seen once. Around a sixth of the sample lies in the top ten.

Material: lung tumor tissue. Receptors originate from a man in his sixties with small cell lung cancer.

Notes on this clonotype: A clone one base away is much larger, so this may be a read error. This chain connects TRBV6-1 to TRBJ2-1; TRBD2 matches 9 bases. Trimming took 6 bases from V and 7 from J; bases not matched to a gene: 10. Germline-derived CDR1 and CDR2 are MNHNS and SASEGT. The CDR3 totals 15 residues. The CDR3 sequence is CASRETSGRQNEQFF. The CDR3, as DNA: TGTGCCAGCAGGGAGACTAGCGGACGTCAGAATGAGCAGTTCTTC.

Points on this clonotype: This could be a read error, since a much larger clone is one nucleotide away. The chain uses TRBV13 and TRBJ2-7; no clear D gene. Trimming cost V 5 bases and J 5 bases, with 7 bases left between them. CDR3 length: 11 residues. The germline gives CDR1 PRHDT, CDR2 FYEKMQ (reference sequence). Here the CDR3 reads CASSIANEQYF. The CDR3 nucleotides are TGTGCCAGCAGCATAGCCAACGAGCAGTACTTC.

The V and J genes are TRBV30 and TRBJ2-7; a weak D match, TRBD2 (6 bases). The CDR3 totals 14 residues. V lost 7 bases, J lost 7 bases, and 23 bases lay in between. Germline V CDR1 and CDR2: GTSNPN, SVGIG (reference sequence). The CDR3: CASREIRGSREQYF. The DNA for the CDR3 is TGTGCCTCCCGGGAGATCCGGGGGAGTCGGGAGCAGTACTTC.

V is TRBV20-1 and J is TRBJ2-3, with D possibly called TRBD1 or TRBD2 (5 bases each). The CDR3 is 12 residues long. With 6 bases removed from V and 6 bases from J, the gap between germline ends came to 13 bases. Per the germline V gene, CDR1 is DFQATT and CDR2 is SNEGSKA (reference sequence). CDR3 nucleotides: TGCAGTGCGCTCGGGGCGGGCGATACGCAGTATTTT. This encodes CSALGAGDTQYF.

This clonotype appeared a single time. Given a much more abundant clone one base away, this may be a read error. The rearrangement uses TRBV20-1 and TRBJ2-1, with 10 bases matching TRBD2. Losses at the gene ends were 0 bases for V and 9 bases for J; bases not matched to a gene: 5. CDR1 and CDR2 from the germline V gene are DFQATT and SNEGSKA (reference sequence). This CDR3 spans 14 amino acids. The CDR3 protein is CSARETSGIGEQFF. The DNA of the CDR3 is TGCAGTGCTAGAGAAACTAGCGGGATTGGTGAGCAGTTCTTC.

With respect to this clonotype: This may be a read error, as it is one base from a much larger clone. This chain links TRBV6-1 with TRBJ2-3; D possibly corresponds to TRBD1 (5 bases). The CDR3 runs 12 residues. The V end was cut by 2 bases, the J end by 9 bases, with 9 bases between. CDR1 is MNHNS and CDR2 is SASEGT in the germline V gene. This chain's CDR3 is CASSESDSTQYF. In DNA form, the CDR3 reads TGTGCCAGCAGTGAAAGCGACAGCACGCAGTATTTT.

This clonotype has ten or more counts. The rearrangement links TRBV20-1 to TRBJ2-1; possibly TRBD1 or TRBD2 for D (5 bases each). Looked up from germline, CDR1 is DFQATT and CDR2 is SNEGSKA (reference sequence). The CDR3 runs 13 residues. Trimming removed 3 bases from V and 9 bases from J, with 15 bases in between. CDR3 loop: CSARRVDTGEQFF. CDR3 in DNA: TGCAGTGCTAGGAGGGTGGACACGGGTGAGCAGTTCTTC.

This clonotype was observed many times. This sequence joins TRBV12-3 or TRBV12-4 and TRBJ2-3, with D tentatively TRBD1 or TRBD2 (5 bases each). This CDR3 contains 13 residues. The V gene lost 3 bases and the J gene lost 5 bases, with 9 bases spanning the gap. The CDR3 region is CASSFGGGDTQYF. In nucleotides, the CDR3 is TGTGCCAGCAGTTTTGGGGGTGGAGATACGCAGTATTTT.

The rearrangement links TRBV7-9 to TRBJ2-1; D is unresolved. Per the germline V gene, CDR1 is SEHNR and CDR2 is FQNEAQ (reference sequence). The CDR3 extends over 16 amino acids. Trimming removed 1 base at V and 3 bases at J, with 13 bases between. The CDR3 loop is CASSLGGPGNYNEQFF. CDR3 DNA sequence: TGTGCCAGCAGCTTAGGGGGTCCGGGCAACTACAATGAGCAGTTCTTC. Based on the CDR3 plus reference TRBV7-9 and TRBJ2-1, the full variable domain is DTGVSQNPRHKITKRGQNVTFRCDPISEHNRLYWYRQTLGQGPEFLTYFQNEAQLEKSRLLSDRFSAERPKGSFSTLEIQRTEQGDSAMYLCASSLGGPGNYNEQFFGPGTRLTVL.

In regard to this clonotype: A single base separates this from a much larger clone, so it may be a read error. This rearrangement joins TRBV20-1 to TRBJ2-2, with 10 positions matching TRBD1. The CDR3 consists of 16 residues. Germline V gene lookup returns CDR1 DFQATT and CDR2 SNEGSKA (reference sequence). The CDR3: CGARDRTGGRTGELFF. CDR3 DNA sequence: TGCGGTGCTAGAGATCGGACAGGGGGACGGACCGGGGAGCTGTTTTTT.

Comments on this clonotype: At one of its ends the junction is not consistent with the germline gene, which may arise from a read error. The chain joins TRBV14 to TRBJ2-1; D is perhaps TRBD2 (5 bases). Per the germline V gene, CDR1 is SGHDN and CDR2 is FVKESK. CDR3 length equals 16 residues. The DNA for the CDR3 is TGTGCCAACAGCGAAAGGTCTACCGATCGGAGGAATGAGCAGTTCTTC. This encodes CANSERSTDRRNEQFF. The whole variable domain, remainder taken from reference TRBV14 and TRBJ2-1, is EAGVTQFPSHSVIEKGQTVTLRCDPISGHDNLYWYRRVMGKEIKFLLHFVKESKQDESGMPNNRFLAERTGGTYSTLKVQPAELEDSGVYFCANSERSTDRRNEQFFGPGTRLTVL.

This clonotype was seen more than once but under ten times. The CDR3 sequence is CASSQVGGAAANTEAFF. In nucleotides, the CDR3 is TGTGCCAGCAGCCAGGTAGGGGGCGCGGCCGCGAACACTGAAGCTTTCTTT. This chain uses TRBV5-6 with TRBJ1-1; 7 bases fit TRBD1. CDR1 and CDR2 from the germline V gene are SGHDT and YYEEEE. This CDR3 has 17 amino acids. After removal of 4 bases from V and 1 base from J, the junction contained 13 bases not matched to a gene.

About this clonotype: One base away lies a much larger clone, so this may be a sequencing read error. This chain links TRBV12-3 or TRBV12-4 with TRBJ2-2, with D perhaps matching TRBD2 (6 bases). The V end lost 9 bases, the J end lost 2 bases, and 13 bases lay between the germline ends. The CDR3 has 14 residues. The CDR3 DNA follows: TGTGCCAGTGACGGGGACTTAAACACCGGGGAGCTGTTTTTT. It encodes CASDGDLNTGELFF.

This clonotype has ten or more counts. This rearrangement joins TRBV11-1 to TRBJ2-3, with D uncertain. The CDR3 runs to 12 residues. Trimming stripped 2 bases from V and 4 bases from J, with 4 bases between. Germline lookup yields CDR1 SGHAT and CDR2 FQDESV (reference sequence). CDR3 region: CASSLSADTQYF. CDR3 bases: TGTGCCAGCAGCTTAAGCGCAGATACGCAGTATTTT.

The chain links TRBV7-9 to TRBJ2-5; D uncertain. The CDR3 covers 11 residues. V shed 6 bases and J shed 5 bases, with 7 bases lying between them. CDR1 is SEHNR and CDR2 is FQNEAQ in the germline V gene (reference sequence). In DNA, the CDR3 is TGTGCCAGCAGAGGTGTCGAGACCCAGTACTTC. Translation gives CASRGVETQYF.

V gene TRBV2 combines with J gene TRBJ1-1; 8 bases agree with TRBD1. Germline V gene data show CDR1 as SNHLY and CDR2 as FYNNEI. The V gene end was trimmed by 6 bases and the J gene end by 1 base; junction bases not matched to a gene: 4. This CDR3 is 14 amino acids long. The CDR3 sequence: CASRTTGENTEAFF. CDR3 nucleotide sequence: TGTGCCAGCAGGACGACAGGGGAGAACACTGAAGCTTTCTTT.

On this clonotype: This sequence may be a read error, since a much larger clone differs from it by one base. CDR3 amino acids: CSATGRTLRFIGYTF. In DNA form, the CDR3 reads TGCAGTGCTACCGGACGGACTCTGCGGTTTATTGGCTACACCTTC. The J gene is TRBJ1-2, the V gene TRBV20-1; D uncertain. The CDR3 consists of 15 residues. Germline CDR1 DFQATT, CDR2 SNEGSKA (reference sequence). Trimming took off 4 bases at V and 7 bases at J, with 22 bases between the two ends.

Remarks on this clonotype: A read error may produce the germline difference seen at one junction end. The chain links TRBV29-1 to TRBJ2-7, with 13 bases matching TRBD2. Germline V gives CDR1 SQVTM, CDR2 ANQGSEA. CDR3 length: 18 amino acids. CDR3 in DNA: TGCTGCGTGAGGGACTCGGGACTAGCGGGATTCAGTTCCTACAAGCAGTACTTC. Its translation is CCVRDSGLAGFSSYKQYF.